Listed here is a single TCR beta chain. The individuals who served as donors were healthy Caucasians living in Russia, aged roughly 6 to 90. Drawn from each donor were roughly 9.4 milliliters of peripheral blood. This entry comes from a study of blood T cells in healthy people across ages. Together with a sample-barcoded 5' primer, a J-beta primer mix was included in a second PCR lasting about 6 to 11 cycles. TCRdb reprocessed the 5' RACE reads via MiXCR and lists one record per CDR3 protein. The repertoire consists of 850,000 to 1,000,000 distinct CDR3 sequences, with 51% occurring once and the leading ten covering 20% to 25%. The CDR3 loop spans 13 amino acids. Germline CDR1 and CDR2: SNHLY and FYNNEI.

The chain combines TRBV2 with TRBJ2-5; the D gene could be TRBD1 or TRBD2 (5 bases each). Matching the DNA end better, TRBJ2-7 makes the J call doubtful. This clonotype was obtained from a woman between 55 and 75 years old in good health. The sequencing input was blood. The CDR3 here is CASSVLGVGEQYF. In DNA, the CDR3 is TGTGCCAGCAGTGTACTGGGGGTGGGCGAGCAGTACTTC.